This entry is about one T cell receptor beta chain. Its antigen is not identified. This specimen belongs to a study of cytomegalovirus exposure and HLA in healthy donors. General observations from the study: A later analysis linked a missense variant in DCLRE1C to the trimming of TCR beta V and J genes.

The PCR contained 60 Vbeta and 13 Jbeta primers. Method: immunoSEQ multiplex PCR; TCRdb's copy keeps in-frame clones and lacks some. The sample lists some 44,000 clones; 40% to 60% were seen once. CDR1 is SGHRS and CDR2 is YFSETQ in the germline V gene. J was trimmed by 2 bases and V by 0 bases; bases with no gene match: 23. This CDR3 comprises 22 residues. V gene TRBV5-1 combines with J gene TRBJ2-7; 10 bases are a match to TRBD2. The sequencing sample was made of PBMCs. The TCR originated in a human donor in good health. The CDR3 loop reads CASSLGGRSFVAGGLGPYEQYF. DNA for the CDR3: TGCGCCAGCAGCTTGGGTGGTAGATCCTTCGTAGCGGGAGGCCTAGGCCCCTACGAGCAGTACTTC.